A single sample gave rise to the 27 T cell receptor beta chains below, sequenced in a study of early T cells in non-severe SARS-CoV-2 infection. TCRdb ran MiXCR on the 5' RACE reads and lists one entry per CDR3 protein. Of approximately 43,000 distinct CDR3 sequences in the sample, about 7% were seen once. Input material: whole blood. Receptor source: an adult who was a healthcare worker with PCR-confirmed SARS-CoV-2 infection or an uninfected control (not recorded which).

This clonotype showed up many times. The chain joins TRBV7-6 to TRBJ2-3; 12 nucleotides line up with TRBD2. The CDR3 is made up of 16 amino acids. V was clipped by 6 bases and J by 1 base; unmatched bases: 5. Germline lookup yields CDR1 SGHVS and CDR2 FNYEAQ. CDR3 protein: CASSSRLAGGTDTQYF. For the CDR3, the DNA is TGTGCCAGCAGTTCCCGACTAGCGGGGGGCACAGATACGCAGTATTTT.

This clonotype occurred a few times. The chain is built from TRBV10-3 and TRBJ2-6; D not certain. CDR1 is ENHRY and CDR2 is SYGVKD in the germline V gene. Trimming shortened V by 3 bases and J by 1 base, and 4 bases separated the two germline ends. The CDR3 covers 14 residues. The CDR3 DNA is TGTGCCATCAGTGACGGATCTGGGGCCAACGTCCTGACTTTC. This translates into CAISDGSGANVLTF.

The J gene is TRBJ1-1, the V gene TRBV27; 9 bases line up with TRBD1. Trimming removed 3 bases from V and 4 bases from J; junction bases left unmatched: 3. Germline CDR1 reads MNHEY; CDR2 reads SMNVEV (reference sequence). CDR3 length: 14 amino acids. Written as DNA, the CDR3 is TGTGCCAGCAGTTTCGACAGGGGGGCCACTGAAGCTTTCTTT. This gives the protein CASSFDRGATEAFF.

There are many counts of this clonotype. The chain is built from TRBV7-8 and TRBJ1-2; perhaps TRBD1 as D (6 bases). With 5 bases removed from V and 4 bases from J, the gap between germline ends came to 14 bases. Germline V gene lookup returns CDR1 SGHVS and CDR2 FQNEAQ. The CDR3 covers 14 residues. The CDR3 DNA sequence: TGTGCCAGCAGCCCAGGACAGACTTCCTATGGCTACACCTTC. Its translation: CASSPGQTSYGYTF.

The chain employs TRBV18 and TRBJ2-7; D is unresolved. CDR1 is KGHSH, CDR2 LQKENI, per germline. The germline V and J ends were trimmed by 2 bases and 3 bases, with 8 bases remaining between them. CDR3 length equals 13 residues. The CDR3 coding sequence is TGTGCCAGCTCACCAGAAAGGGACTACGAGCAGTACTTC. This translates into CASSPERDYEQYF. The full variable domain, completed using reference TRBV18 and TRBJ2-7, is NAGVMQNPRHLVRRRGQEARLRCSPMKGHSHVYWYRQLPEEGLKFMVYLQKENIIDESGMPKERFSAEFPKEGPSILRIQQVVRGDSAAYFCASSPERDYEQYFGPGTRLTVT.

This clonotype has just a few counts. The chain recombines TRBV12-3 or TRBV12-4 with TRBJ2-1, with 7 bases lining up with TRBD1. Unmatched junction bases numbered 6, after V lost 3 bases and J lost 7 bases. This CDR3 is 14 amino acids long. The CDR3, as DNA: TGTGCCAGCAGTTTGTCAGGGGGTTTTAATGAGCAGTTCTTC. Amino acid sequence: CASSLSGGFNEQFF.

The chain carries TRBV27 and TRBJ2-7; 7 bases are a match to TRBD1. CDR1 and CDR2 from the germline V gene are MNHEY and SMNVEV (reference sequence). The CDR3 totals 13 residues. Germline trimming cut 1 base from V and 6 bases from J; bases unmatched to any gene: 3. CDR3 residues: CASSLYRGSEQYF. The CDR3 nucleotides read TGTGCCAGCAGTTTATACAGGGGATCCGAGCAGTACTTC.

This clonotype is a singleton in its sample. A junction end diverges from the germline sequence, so it may reflect a read error. This chain uses TRBV5-6 with TRBJ2-1; 12 nucleotides line up with TRBD1. The CDR3 covers 15 residues. Germline CDR1 is SGHDT and CDR2 is YYEEEE. This chain's CDR3 is CAGSPGQGAWNEQFF. As DNA, the CDR3 is TGTGCCGGCAGCCCGGGACAGGGGGCATGGAATGAGCAGTTCTTC.

This clonotype was detected many times. CDR3: CASSKAWGTNYGYTF. DNA for the CDR3: TGTGCCAGCAGCAAAGCCTGGGGGACGAACTATGGCTACACCTTC. This chain links TRBV21-1 with TRBJ1-2; the table assigns TRBD1, which was not confirmed against the DNA. TRBV21-1 counts as a pseudogene. The CDR3 runs to 15 residues.

This clonotype was found many times. The rearrangement uses TRBV12-2 and TRBJ2-7; the table's D call of TRBD1 was not tested on the DNA. TRBV12-2 is annotated as a pseudogene. This CDR3 region has 17 residues. DNA of the CDR3: TGTGCAAGTCGCTTAGCAAGGGCGGGACAGTTTGCCCACGAGCAGTACTTC. Protein: CASRLARAGQFAHEQYF.

The genes are TRBV4-1 and TRBJ2-7, with D perhaps matching TRBD1 (6 bases). V lost 4 bases to trimming and J lost 0 bases, with 10 bases between them. This CDR3 contains 14 residues. From germline, CDR1 is MGHRA and CDR2 YSYEKL. In DNA form, the CDR3 reads TGCGCCAGCAGCCTCCGGGACACCTCCTACGAGCAGTACTTC. The encoded protein is CASSLRDTSYEQYF.

Many counts were recorded for this clonotype. The genes are TRBV20-1 and TRBJ1-6; D is uncertain. V was cut by 1 base and J by 0 bases, with 10 bases left in between. The CDR3 contains 16 residues. Germline-derived CDR1 and CDR2 are DFQATT and SNEGSKA (reference sequence). The CDR3 sequence: CSARARSSSYNSPLHF. Written as DNA, the CDR3 is TGCAGTGCTAGAGCCCGAAGCAGCTCCTATAATTCACCCCTCCACTTT.

The chain has TRBV11-3 and TRBJ1-3, with a tentative D call TRBD1 (6 bases). CDR3 length equals 19 residues. Trimming shortened V by 0 bases and J by 4 bases, and 22 bases separated the two germline ends. Germline V CDR1 and CDR2: SGHNT, YENEEA. The CDR3 spells CASSLETPDRLTTGNTIYF. In DNA, the CDR3 is TGTGCCAGCAGCTTAGAGACCCCGGACAGATTAACAACGGGAAACACCATATATTTT.

This clonotype has just a few counts. V and J are TRBV4-3 and TRBJ2-7, with TRBD1 identical over 7 bases. Germline V lookup: CDR1 LGHNA, CDR2 YSLEER. V lost 3 bases and J lost 0; bases outside the gene matches: 8. This CDR3 contains 16 residues. CDR3 bases: TGCGCCAGCAGCCAGTCAGCGACAGGGACCTCCTACGAGCAGTACTTC. Protein sequence: CASSQSATGTSYEQYF.

The gene calls are TRBV5-1 and TRBJ2-3; TRBD2 matches at 11 bases. CDR1 and CDR2 from the germline V gene are SGHRS and YFSETQ. The CDR3 totals 16 residues. Trimming took 3 bases from V and 0 from J; bases not matched to a gene: 3. The DNA for the CDR3 is TGCGCCAGCAGCTCCGGGACTAGCGGTAGCACAGATACGCAGTATTTT. Its translation is CASSSGTSGSTDTQYF.

At least ten counts were recorded for this clonotype. V usage is TRBV5-4 and J usage is TRBJ2-1; 10 bases map to TRBD2. Germline loops: CDR1 SGHNT, CDR2 YYREEE (reference sequence). Trimming cost V 1 base and J 1 base; bases outside gene matches: 2. The CDR3 sequence is 16 residues long. Here the CDR3 DNA reads TGTGCCAGCAGCTTGAGAGCGGGGGGGTCCTACAATGAGCAGTTCTTC. This sequence encodes CASSLRAGGSYNEQFF.

This chain connects TRBV7-3 to TRBJ2-1, with D tentatively TRBD2 (6 bases). The V gene's germline CDR1 is SGHTA and CDR2 FQGTGA. V dropped 1 base and J dropped 2 bases, with 9 bases sitting between them. The CDR3 consists of 15 residues. This CDR3 reads CASSLMEGTYNEQFF. The CDR3 DNA follows: TGTGCCAGCAGCTTAATGGAGGGTACCTACAATGAGCAGTTCTTC.

The V and J genes are TRBV3-1 and TRBJ1-4, with unresolved D. V lost 2 bases to trimming and J lost 4 bases, with 11 bases between them. The CDR3 extends over 15 amino acids. CDR1 and CDR2 (germline): LGHDT, YNNKEL (reference sequence). The CDR3 protein is CASSQPLNLNEKLFF. DNA of the CDR3: TGTGCCAGCAGCCAACCACTCAACCTTAATGAAAAACTGTTTTTT. Looking up the rest from reference TRBV3-1 and TRBJ1-4 gives the full variable domain: DTAVSQTPKYLVTQMGNDKSIKCEQNLGHDTMYWYKQDSKKFLKIMFSYNNKELIINETVPNRFSPKSPDKAHLNLHINSLELGDSAVYFCASSQPLNLNEKLFFGSGTQLSVL.

At least ten counts were recorded for this clonotype. This chain connects TRBV6-6 to TRBJ2-1, with 9 positions matching TRBD2. The CDR3 covers 15 residues. The V and J ends lost 7 bases and 8 bases, in that order; junction bases with no gene match: 12. Germline V CDR1 and CDR2: MNHNY, SVGAGI (reference sequence). The CDR3, as DNA: TGTGCCAGCATCACAAGCGGACTAGCGAGCGATGAGCAGTTCTTC. Translated, it gives CASITSGLASDEQFF.

This clonotype has only a few counts. The chain links TRBV2 to TRBJ1-5; a weak D match, TRBD1 (5 bases). The ends were cut back, 7 bases at V and 3 bases at J, with 16 bases in the middle. From germline, CDR1 is SNHLY and CDR2 FYNNEI. The CDR3 has 15 amino acids. CDR3: CASILGGAFNQPQHF. CDR3 in DNA: TGTGCCAGCATTCTTGGAGGGGCTTTCAATCAGCCCCAGCATTTT.

V usage is TRBV7-9 and J usage is TRBJ2-1; no firm D call. CDR3 length: 14 residues. The germline CDR1 and CDR2 sequences are SEHNR and FQNEAQ (reference sequence). V lost 4 bases and J 4 bases, leaving 11 bases between the germline ends. As DNA, the CDR3 is TGTGCCAGCAGCTCAACGGACGGTTACAATGAGCAGTTCTTC. It codes for CASSSTDGYNEQFF.

DNA of the CDR3: TGTGCCAGCAGCCCGGTCAGTATGAACACTGAAGCTTTCTTT. This codes for CASSPVSMNTEAFF. The gene calls are TRBV3-1 and TRBJ1-1; D unclear. V was shortened by 4 bases and J by 0 bases, with 9 bases between the two germline ends. CDR1 and CDR2 from the germline V gene are LGHDT and YNNKEL (reference sequence). This CDR3 spans 14 amino acids.

The chain couples TRBV5-6 to TRBJ2-2, with D uncertain. Germline CDR1 SGHDT, CDR2 YYEEEE. Trimming removed 5 bases from V and 5 bases from J, with 10 bases in between. The CDR3 covers 13 residues. The CDR3 reads CASSGVRTGELFF. CDR3 DNA sequence: TGTGCCAGCAGTGGGGTTAGGACCGGGGAGCTGTTTTTT.

The rearrangement joins TRBV4-2 to TRBJ1-1; possible D gene TRBD1, 5 bases. Deletions cut 4 bases from V and 3 bases from J, with 15 bases between. In germline, CDR1 is LGHNA, CDR2 YNFKEQ. The CDR3 has 15 residues. The CDR3 DNA follows: TGTGCCAGCAGCCGACGACAGCCCTTGGACACTGAAGCTTTCTTT. Protein product: CASSRRQPLDTEAFF.

A few counts support this clonotype. The rearrangement uses TRBV5-1 and TRBJ2-4, with 9 bases aligning to TRBD1. Trimming cost V 5 bases and J 5 bases; bases outside gene matches: 5. The CDR3 consists of 14 residues. Germline V gene data show CDR1 as SGHRS and CDR2 as YFSETQ. The DNA for the CDR3 is TGCGCCAGCAGTCTGGACAGGGGCCAAAACATTCAGTACTTC. This gives the protein CASSLDRGQNIQYF.

This chain connects TRBV12-2 to TRBJ1-1. TRBV12-2 is labeled a pseudogene. CDR3 size: 14 residues. The CDR3 region is CASRLAQEGTEAFF. CDR3 nucleotides: TGTGCAAGTCGCTTAGCGCAGGAGGGAACTGAAGCTTTCTTT.

The rearrangement joins TRBV21-1 to TRBJ2-1; the table's D call TRBD1 went unverified against the DNA. TRBV21-1 is a pseudogene segment. This CDR3 contains 16 residues. In DNA form, the CDR3 reads TGTGCCAGCAGCGCAGGCCCCTGGACAACTGGCAATGAGCAGTTCTTC. Its translation: CASSAGPWTTGNEQFF.